The source of this TCR beta chain is a study of CD8 T cells in Susac syndrome. TCR beta from blood CD8+ and CD4+ T cells was sequenced. The multiple sclerosis control group was made up of treatment-naive patients with stable or active relapsing-remitting disease. TEMRA cells were FACS-enriched, while CD8+ and CD4+ T cells were negatively isolated. A quantity of about 0.5 to 1 ug RNA underwent reverse transcription using random hexamers. Amplification of TCR beta CDR3 spanned 54 Vbeta and 13 Jbeta via immunoSEQ multiplex PCR. TCRdb recomputed calls from the immunoSEQ multiplex PCR reads with MiXCR, one row per CDR3 protein. The sample has 200,000 to 250,000 distinct CDR3 sequences; about 95% are singletons. Germline V gene sequence: CDR1 DFQATT, CDR2 SNEGSKA (reference sequence). The CDR3 is made up of 13 amino acids. Trimming removed 1 base from V and 5 bases from J; junction bases left unmatched: 1.

Sequencing was performed on CD4+ T cells from PBMCs. The chain combines TRBV20-1 with TRBJ2-1, with 8 positions matching TRBD2. The sequence was obtained from a human donor with multiple sclerosis. In nucleotides, the CDR3 is TGCAGTGCTAGAGGGACTAGCCACAATGAGCAGTTCTTC. Translation gives CSARGTSHNEQFF.